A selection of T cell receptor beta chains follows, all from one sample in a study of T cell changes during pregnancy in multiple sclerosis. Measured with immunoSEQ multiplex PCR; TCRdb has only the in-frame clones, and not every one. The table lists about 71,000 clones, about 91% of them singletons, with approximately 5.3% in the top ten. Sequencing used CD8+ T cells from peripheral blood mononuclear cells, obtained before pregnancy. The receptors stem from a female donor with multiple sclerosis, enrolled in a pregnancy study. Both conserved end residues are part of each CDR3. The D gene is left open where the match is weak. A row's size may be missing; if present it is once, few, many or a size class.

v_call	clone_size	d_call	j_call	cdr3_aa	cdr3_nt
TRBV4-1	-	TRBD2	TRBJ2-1	CASSQGTRVHEQFF	TGCGCCAGCAGCCAAGGGACTAGAGTCCATGAGCAGTTCTTC
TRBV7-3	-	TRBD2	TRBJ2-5	CASSVSGGFVETQYF	TGTGCCAGCAGCGTAAGCGGGGGGTTTGTTGAGACCCAGTACTTC
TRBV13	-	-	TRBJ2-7	CASSLRGSPYEQYF	TGTGCCAGCAGCTTAAGAGGGAGTCCCTACGAGCAGTACTTC
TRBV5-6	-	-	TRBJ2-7	CASSFLLVSHEQYF	TGTGCCAGCAGCTTCTTACTAGTTAGCCACGAGCAGTACTTC
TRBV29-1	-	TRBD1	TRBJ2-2	CSVSPTGAGELFF	TGCAGCGTTTCCCCCACAGGGGCCGGGGAGCTGTTTTTT
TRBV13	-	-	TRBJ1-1	CASREGGTEAFF	TGTGCCAGCAGGGAGGGAGGCACTGAAGCTTTCTTT
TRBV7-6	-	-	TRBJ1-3	CAVGADGNTIYF	TGTGCCGTGGGGGCAGATGGAAACACCATATATTTT
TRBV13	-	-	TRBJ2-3	CASSSPGSTDTQYF	TGTGCCAGCAGCTCGCCGGGTAGCACAGATACGCAGTATTTT
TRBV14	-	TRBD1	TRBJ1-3	CASSLSTGDSGNTIYF	TGTGCCAGCAGCCTCAGCACAGGGGACTCTGGAAACACCATATATTTT
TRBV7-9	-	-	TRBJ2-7	CASSLGPDEQYF	TGTGCCAGCAGCTTAGGTCCCGACGAGCAGTACTTC
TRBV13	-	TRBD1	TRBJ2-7	CASSLGPGTGGREQYF	TGTGCCAGCAGCTTAGGACCCGGGACAGGGGGTCGCGAGCAGTACTTC
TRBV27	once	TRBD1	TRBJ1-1	CASSLMQGAVTEAFF	TGTGCCAGCAGTTTAATGCAGGGGGCTGTAACTGAAGCTTTCTTT
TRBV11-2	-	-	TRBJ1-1	CASSLGWGGTEAFF	TGTGCCAGCAGCTTAGGATGGGGAGGAACTGAAGCTTTCTTT
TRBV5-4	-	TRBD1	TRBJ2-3	CASSFDRAGDTQYF	TGTGCCAGCAGCTTTGACAGGGCGGGAGATACGCAGTATTTT
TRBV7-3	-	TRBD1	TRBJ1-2	CASSSFRDREIYGYTF	TGTGCCAGCAGCTCGTTCCGGGACAGGGAAATCTATGGCTACACCTTC
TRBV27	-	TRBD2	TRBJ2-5	CASSGLAGSWYQETQYF	TGTGCCAGCAGTGGACTAGCGGGGTCTTGGTACCAAGAGACCCAGTACTTC
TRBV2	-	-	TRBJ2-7	CASSEVARVEQYF	TGTGCCAGCAGTGAAGTCGCCCGGGTGGAGCAGTACTTC
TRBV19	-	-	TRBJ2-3	CASSPRGTDTQYF	TGTGCCAGTAGTCCCAGGGGCACAGATACGCAGTATTTT
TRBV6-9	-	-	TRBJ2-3	CATLTDTQYF	TGTGCCACCCTAACAGATACGCAGTATTTT
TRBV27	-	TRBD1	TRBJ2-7	CASSLVGTGSNEQYF	TGTGCCAGCAGTTTAGTTGGGACAGGGTCGAACGAGCAGTACTTC
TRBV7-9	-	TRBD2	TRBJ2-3	CATPRGGSTDTQYF	TGTGCCACCCCCCGGGGGGGCTCCACAGATACGCAGTATTTT
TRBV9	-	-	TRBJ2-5	CASSVGGDFPGLETQYF	TGTGCCAGCAGCGTAGGCGGGGATTTTCCCGGGTTAGAGACCCAGTACTTC
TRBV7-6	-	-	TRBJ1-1	CASSQNLRVTEAFF	TGTGCCAGCAGCCAAAACCTGAGAGTCACTGAAGCTTTCTTT
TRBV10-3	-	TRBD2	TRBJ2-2	CAISESPHTSGASHGGTGELFF	TGTGCCATCAGTGAGAGTCCACATACTAGCGGGGCCTCTCACGGGGGCACCGGGGAGCTGTTTTTT
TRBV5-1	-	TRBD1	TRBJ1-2	CASSDGTGGYGYTF	TGCGCCAGCAGTGACGGGACAGGCGGCTATGGCTACACCTTC
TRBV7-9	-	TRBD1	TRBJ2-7	CASSQAGGFYEQYF	TGTGCCAGCAGCCAAGCAGGGGGCTTCTACGAGCAGTACTTC